The T cell receptor beta chain described here comes from a study of post-analysis software for immune sequencing data. Study findings and constraints: Samples sharing a preparation batch grouped tightly together when assessed by F measure. Comparison of patients with controls showed 4 to 6 TRBV segments more frequent in patients, TRBV5-6, TRBV5-1 and TRBV20-1 among them.

Germline CDR1 and CDR2: SGDLS and YYNGEE. The CDR3 loop spans 15 amino acids. V dropped 3 bases and J dropped 5; count of bases not matched to a gene: 8. Regarding this clonotype: Its antigen is unknown.

TCR beta libraries were prepared from cDNA with unique molecular identifiers. TCRdb processed the PCR reads anew with MiXCR; each CDR3 protein has one entry. The table records about 540,000 distinct CDR3 sequences, approximately 34% of them present only once. J is TRBJ1-1 and V is TRBV9; 9 nucleotides line up with TRBD1. Sequencing was performed on blood. This sequence was found in a girl aged 2-17 years with multiple sclerosis. The CDR3 spells CASSALQGASTEAFF. In DNA, the CDR3 is TGTGCCAGCAGCGCCTTACAGGGGGCGAGTACTGAAGCTTTCTTT.